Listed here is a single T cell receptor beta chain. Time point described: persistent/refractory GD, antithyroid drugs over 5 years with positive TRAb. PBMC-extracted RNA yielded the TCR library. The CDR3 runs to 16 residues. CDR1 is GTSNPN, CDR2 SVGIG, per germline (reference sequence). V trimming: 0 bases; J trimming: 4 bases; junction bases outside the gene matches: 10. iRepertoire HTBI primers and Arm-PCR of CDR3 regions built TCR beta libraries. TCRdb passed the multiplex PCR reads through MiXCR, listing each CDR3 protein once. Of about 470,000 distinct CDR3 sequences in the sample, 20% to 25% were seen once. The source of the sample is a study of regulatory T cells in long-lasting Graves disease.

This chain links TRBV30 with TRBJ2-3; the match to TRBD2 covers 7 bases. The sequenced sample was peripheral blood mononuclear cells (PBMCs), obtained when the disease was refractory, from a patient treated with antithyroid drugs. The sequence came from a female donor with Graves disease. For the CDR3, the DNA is TGTGCCTGGAGTGTATGGGCTAGCGGTTCAGCAGATACGCAGTATTTT. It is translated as CAWSVWASGSADTQYF.